The 14 T cell receptor beta chains presented below share a single source sample, sequenced in a study of T cell responses to AZD1222 COVID-19 vaccine. Measured with immunoSEQ multiplex PCR; TCRdb has only the in-frame clones, and not every one. Among about 110,000 clones listed, around 93% were seen once. The sample in question was peripheral blood, obtained on day 0 of AZD1222 vaccination. The receptors originated from an adult in good health.

Worth noting for this clone: Other DNA variants within this sample encode the same CDR3. The chain links TRBV18 to TRBJ2-1; D call uncertain. The CDR3 sequence is 12 residues long. From germline, CDR1 is KGHSH and CDR2 LQKENI. The V end lost 4 bases, the J end lost 6 bases, and 7 bases lay between the germline ends. This chain's CDR3 is CASSLPGNEQFF. For the CDR3, the DNA is TGTGCCAGCTCACTTCCGGGCAATGAGCAGTTCTTC.

The CDR3 DNA is TGTGCAAGTCGCCAACTTCGGAGGGACACAGATACGCAGTATTTT. Its protein is CASRQLRRDTDTQYF. The chain employs TRBV12-2 and TRBJ2-3; TRBD2 is the table's D call and was not checked against the DNA. TRBV12-2 is reported as a pseudogene. The CDR3 length is 15 residues.

This clone was counted a single time. The rearrangement uses TRBV4-1 and TRBJ1-1; D not certain. Germline CDR1 is MGHRA and CDR2 is YSYEKL. The CDR3 covers 14 residues. V was clipped by 4 bases and J by 5 bases, with 14 bases between them. The CDR3 DNA follows: TGCGCCAGCAGCCCTGGGTGGGGTTGGACTGAAGCTTTCTTT. It yields the protein CASSPGWGWTEAFF.

This clone was observed once. The V gene is TRBV6-1, the J gene TRBJ2-7, with no clear D. Per the germline V gene, CDR1 is MNHNS and CDR2 is SASEGT. CDR3 length: 10 amino acids. Trimming stripped 2 bases from V and 7 bases from J, with 3 bases between. CDR3 sequence: CASSEHEQYF. CDR3 nucleotides: TGTGCCAGCAGTGAACATGAGCAGTACTTC.

This chain joins TRBV10-3 and TRBJ2-3; D possibly corresponds to TRBD2 (6 bases). Per the germline V gene, CDR1 is ENHRY and CDR2 is SYGVKD. This CDR3 contains 14 residues. Trimming took 6 bases from V and 0 from J, leaving 10 bases between them. The CDR3, as DNA: TGTGCCATCAGGCGGGACTTCAGCACAGATACGCAGTATTTT. Residues: CAIRRDFSTDTQYF.

The chain is built from TRBV30 and TRBJ1-6; 9 positions match TRBD1. This CDR3 has 15 amino acids. In germline, CDR1 is GTSNPN, CDR2 SVGIG (reference sequence). The V gene end was trimmed by 3 bases and the J gene end by 6 bases; junction bases not matched to a gene: 6. CDR3 nucleotides: TGTGCCTGGAGCCGGGACAGGGATGCTAATTCACCCCTCCACTTT. Translation: CAWSRDRDANSPLHF.

The chain combines TRBV18 with TRBJ1-1; TRBD1 matches 10 bases. The junction had 5 bases not matched to a gene; V was cut back by 3 bases and J by 4 bases. CDR3 length equals 15 residues. Germline-derived CDR1 and CDR2 are KGHSH and LQKENI. CDR3 nucleotides: TGTGCCAGCTCACCGACAGGGGGCGCCATCACTGAAGCTTTCTTT. Translated, it gives CASSPTGGAITEAFF.

This clone was found once. The chain is built from TRBV5-6 and TRBJ1-1; 11 bases agree with TRBD1. This CDR3 is 15 amino acids long. The germline CDR1 and CDR2 sequences are SGHDT and YYEEEE. Losses at the gene ends were 5 bases for V and 4 bases for J; bases not matched to a gene: 7. CDR3 DNA sequence: TGTGCCAGCAGATTCTGGGACAGGGGGGGCACTGAAGCTTTCTTT. Its protein product is CASRFWDRGGTEAFF. Full variable domain (outside the CDR3, taken from reference TRBV5-6 and TRBJ1-1): DAGVTQSPTHLIKTRGQQVTLRCSPKSGHDTVSWYQQALGQGPQFIFQYYEEEERQRGNFPDRFSGHQFPNYSSELNVNALLLGDSALYLCASRFWDRGGTEAFFGQGTRLTVV.

The chain employs TRBV27 and TRBJ1-1; TRBD1 matches at 7 bases. Germline V gene sequence: CDR1 MNHEY, CDR2 SMNVEV (reference sequence). The trim removed 3 bases at V and 0 bases at J, leaving 10 bases unmatched. This CDR3 is built from 17 residues. This CDR3 is CASSFSARGNMNTEAFF. The CDR3 coding sequence is TGTGCCAGCAGTTTTTCAGCCAGGGGGAACATGAACACTGAAGCTTTCTTT.

The chain carries TRBV29-1 and TRBJ2-5; D possibly uses TRBD1 or TRBD2 (5 bases each). V lost 3 bases and J lost 3, with 20 bases in between. In germline, CDR1 is SQVTM, CDR2 ANQGSEA. CDR3 length: 16 residues. The CDR3 region is CSVEGEEDWQEETQYF. In DNA form, the CDR3 reads TGCAGCGTTGAGGGGGAAGAGGACTGGCAAGAAGAGACCCAGTACTTC.

The chain links TRBV19 to TRBJ2-2, with D unresolved. The germline V gene has CDR1 LNHDA and CDR2 SQIVND (reference sequence). This CDR3 is built from 14 residues. V was cut by 7 bases and J by 5 bases, with 14 bases left in between. The CDR3 sequence: CASTPSSHTGELFF. CDR3 DNA sequence: TGTGCCAGTACCCCCTCCTCACATACCGGGGAGCTGTTTTTT.

V gene TRBV6-4 combines with J gene TRBJ1-5, with 10 bases aligning to TRBD1. This CDR3 contains 14 residues. Trimming cost V 7 bases and J 6 bases; bases outside gene matches: 6. Germline V CDR1 and CDR2: MRHNA, SNTAGT. This CDR3 is CASKGTGVIQPQHF. The CDR3 DNA sequence: TGTGCCAGCAAAGGGACAGGGGTGATTCAGCCCCAGCATTTT.

CDR3 sequence: CASSYRLGTTFWALHF. As DNA, the CDR3 is TGTGCCAGCAGTTACCGTCTCGGGACAACTTTTTGGGCCCTCCACTTT. J is TRBJ1-6 and V is TRBV6-5; D possibly corresponds to TRBD1 (6 bases). CDR1 is MNHEY and CDR2 is SVGAGI in the germline V gene. V lost 2 bases and J 14 bases, leaving 22 bases between the germline ends. The CDR3 length is 16 residues.

This chain connects TRBV5-6 to TRBJ1-1; D perhaps matches TRBD1 (5 bases). There are 14 residues in the CDR3. The ends were cut back, 0 bases at V and 1 base at J, with 7 bases in the middle. Germline CDR1 and CDR2: SGHDT and YYEEEE. CDR3 DNA: TGTGCCAGCAGCTTGGTAGGGACGAACACTGAAGCTTTCTTT. Its translation: CASSLVGTNTEAFF.